Shown below are 23 T cell receptor beta chains from a single sample sequenced in a study of T-cell memory formation after mild COVID-19. From the 5' RACE reads, TCRdb called clonotypes with MiXCR, one entry per CDR3 protein. The table lists about 260,000 distinct CDR3 sequences, 15% to 20% of them singletons. The sample comprised PBMCs or a T cell subset sorted from them (not recorded which). These receptors originate from a man between 18 and 35 years old who had mild COVID-19 (a few samples of this study predate the infection). Cell type and time point are not known.

The chain couples TRBV18 to TRBJ2-7; 7 nucleotides match TRBD1. The CDR3 spans 15 residues. The germline CDR1 and CDR2 sequences are KGHSH and LQKENI. V lost 3 bases and J lost 2; bases outside the gene matches: 7. The CDR3 loop reads CASSPDRAATYEQYF. In nucleotides, the CDR3 is TGTGCCAGCTCACCCGACAGGGCGGCAACCTACGAGCAGTACTTC.

The chain carries TRBV18 and TRBJ1-6; TRBD1 aligns across 11 bases. Trimming at V came to 3 bases and at J to 9 bases, leaving 10 bases not matched to a gene. From germline, CDR1 is KGHSH and CDR2 LQKENI. The CDR3 has 17 amino acids. The CDR3 DNA is TGTGCCAGCTCACCTGCCCTCGCGGACAGGGGGCTTTCACCCCTCCACTTT. Protein sequence: CASSPALADRGLSPLHF. The whole variable domain, remainder taken from reference TRBV18 and TRBJ1-6, is NAGVMQNPRHLVRRRGQEARLRCSPMKGHSHVYWYRQLPEEGLKFMVYLQKENIIDESGMPKERFSAEFPKEGPSILRIQQVVRGDSAAYFCASSPALADRGLSPLHFGNGTRLTVT.

CDR3 in DNA: TGCGCCAGCAGTGAGCGGGGCACAGATACGCAGTATTTT. As protein: CASSERGTDTQYF. V is TRBV10-2 and J is TRBJ2-3; no reliable D call. The V and J ends lost 2 bases and 1 base respectively, with 4 bases between them. Germline CDR1 and CDR2: WSHSY and SAAADI. There are 13 residues in the CDR3.

This chain uses TRBV4-1 with TRBJ2-4; a possible D gene is TRBD2 (5 bases). The V gene lost 3 bases and the J gene lost 3 bases, with 21 bases spanning the gap. This CDR3 has 18 residues. Looked up from germline, CDR1 is MGHRA and CDR2 is YSYEKL. Written as DNA, the CDR3 is TGCGCCAGCAGCCAGCCGAGGGTGCTTTCCCCAGGCAAAAACATTCAGTACTTC. Protein: CASSQPRVLSPGKNIQYF.

The chain combines TRBV20-1 with TRBJ2-7, with TRBD1 identical over 10 bases. The V gene's germline CDR1 is DFQATT and CDR2 SNEGSKA (reference sequence). V was pared by 3 bases and J by 7 bases, with 6 bases of the junction left unmatched. The CDR3 contains 13 residues. CDR3 in amino acids: CSASDRGRSEQYF. Written as DNA, the CDR3 is TGCAGTGCTAGTGACAGGGGGCGAAGTGAGCAGTACTTC.

This clonotype was counted between two and nine times. The chain recombines TRBV4-1 with TRBJ1-1; D gene uncertain. Per the germline V gene, CDR1 is MGHRA and CDR2 is YSYEKL. The V end lost 0 bases, the J end lost 6 bases, and 11 bases lay between the germline ends. The CDR3 sequence is 14 residues long. In DNA form, the CDR3 reads TGCGCCAGCAGCCAAGAGCGGGGTAACCCTGAAGCTTTCTTT. Amino acid sequence: CASSQERGNPEAFF.

At least ten counts were recorded for this clonotype. The genes are TRBV4-1 and TRBJ2-3; D is unresolved. Trimming took off 0 bases at V and 0 bases at J, with 10 bases between the two ends. This CDR3 region has 16 residues. Germline loops: CDR1 MGHRA, CDR2 YSYEKL. The CDR3 DNA is TGCGCCAGCAGCCAAGAGTCGTACCCCAGCACAGATACGCAGTATTTT. Its translation: CASSQESYPSTDTQYF.

This clonotype was detected a few times. V and J are TRBV7-8 and TRBJ2-7, with D unclear. Germline V gene data show CDR1 as SGHVS and CDR2 as FQNEAQ. V lost 0 bases to trimming and J lost 4 bases, with 10 bases between them. The CDR3 has 14 amino acids. CDR3: CASSLANRAYEQYV. The CDR3 DNA reads as TGTGCCAGCAGCTTAGCGAACCGAGCATACGAGCAGTACGTC.

This chain links TRBV28 with TRBJ1-5; possible D gene TRBD1, 5 bases. Trimming cost V 7 bases and J 5 bases, with 9 bases left between them. The CDR3 has 12 amino acids. CDR1 and CDR2 (germline): MDHEN, SYDVKM. The CDR3 reads CASTQGDQPQHF. The DNA of the CDR3 is TGTGCCAGCACGCAGGGCGATCAGCCCCAGCATTTT.

This clonotype was counted many times. The genes are TRBV10-3 and TRBJ2-7, with a tentative D call TRBD1 (5 bases). Deletions cut 4 bases from V and 3 bases from J, with 13 bases between. This CDR3 contains 14 residues. CDR1 is ENHRY, CDR2 SYGVKD, per germline. CDR3 nucleotide sequence: TGTGCCATCAGTGCAGCAGGGAATAGCTACGAGCAGTACTTC. Translating it yields CAISAAGNSYEQYF.

The genes are TRBV20-1 and TRBJ2-2; no clear D gene. Trimming pared 3 bases from V and 5 bases from J, leaving 7 bases between. The CDR3 is made up of 12 amino acids. Germline CDR1 is DFQATT and CDR2 is SNEGSKA (reference sequence). In DNA, the CDR3 is TGCAGTGCTAGCACCGGAACCGGGGAGCTGTTTTTT. Translating it yields CSASTGTGELFF.

This clonotype has more than one count but fewer than ten. The chain employs TRBV5-1 and TRBJ1-5; D is ambiguous. The V and J ends lost 1 base and 7 bases respectively, with 15 bases between them. The CDR3 has 15 amino acids. Germline V gene data show CDR1 as SGHRS and CDR2 as YFSETQ. The CDR3 nucleotides read TGCGCCAGCAGCTTGTCTTACGGACCGGGCCAGCCCCAGCATTTT. Translated, it gives CASSLSYGPGQPQHF.

This clonotype appeared a few times. This chain uses TRBV7-9 with TRBJ1-1; D remains unclear. This CDR3 has 11 residues. Per the germline V gene, CDR1 is SEHNR and CDR2 is FQNEAQ (reference sequence). V lost 3 bases to trimming and J lost 6 bases, with 5 bases between them. DNA of the CDR3: TGTGCCAGCAGCTTTTATCCTGAAGCTTTCTTT. Translating gives CASSFYPEAFF.

This clonotype showed up just a few times. The chain carries TRBV12-3 or TRBV12-4 and TRBJ1-4; D call uncertain. The CDR3 runs to 14 residues. V lost 8 bases, J lost 0 bases, and 10 bases lay in between. The CDR3 protein is CASRPEATNEKLFF. CDR3 in DNA: TGTGCCAGCCGCCCCGAAGCAACTAATGAAAAACTGTTTTTT.

V gene TRBV29-1 combines with J gene TRBJ2-5; D could derive from TRBD1 or TRBD2 (5 bases each). Trimming stripped 5 bases from V and 4 bases from J, with 20 bases between. The CDR3 is 15 residues long. Germline CDR1 reads SQVTM; CDR2 reads ANQGSEA. The CDR3 region has the DNA TGCAGCGTTCGGCCCCGGGCGAGGGGCACAGAGACCCAGTACTTC. It encodes CSVRPRARGTETQYF.

This clonotype came up a few times. The chain carries TRBV29-1 and TRBJ1-1; the match to TRBD1 covers 7 bases. The CDR3 is 13 residues long. Unmatched junction bases numbered 8, after V lost 8 bases and J lost 2 bases. The germline V gene encodes CDR1 SQVTM and CDR2 ANQGSEA. CDR3 residues: CSTRQGGNTEAFF. CDR3 nucleotides: TGCAGCACCCGACAGGGAGGTAACACTGAAGCTTTCTTT.

This clonotype has a handful of counts. The chain has TRBV27 and TRBJ2-1, with D uncertain. V lost 5 bases and J lost 9, with 17 bases in between. Germline V CDR1 and CDR2: MNHEY, SMNVEV (reference sequence). This CDR3 comprises 14 residues. Written as DNA, the CDR3 is TGTGCCAGCAGTCCTGGCGGTAGGTACGGTGAGCAGTTCTTC. Its translation is CASSPGGRYGEQFF.

This clonotype was counted between two and nine times. The rearrangement joins TRBV15 to TRBJ1-6; D is uncertain. This CDR3 has 17 residues. Trimming cost V 4 bases and J 3 bases, with 16 bases left between them. The germline V gene encodes CDR1 LNHNV and CDR2 YYDKDF (reference sequence). DNA for the CDR3: TGTGCCACCAGCACAACGCCCCTCCGGGGCTATAATTCACCCCTCCACTTT. This encodes CATSTTPLRGYNSPLHF.

J is TRBJ2-4 and V is TRBV6-5; possibly TRBD2 for D (5 bases). The CDR3 extends over 11 amino acids. CDR1 and CDR2 (germline): MNHEY, SVGAGI. The ends were cut back, 8 bases at V and 7 bases at J, with 9 bases in the middle. The CDR3 nucleotides read TGTGCCAGCCTTGGGAGTAACATTCAGTACTTC. This codes for CASLGSNIQYF.

The chain employs TRBV7-9 and TRBJ2-7; D is possibly TRBD2 (6 bases). The germline gives CDR1 SEHNR, CDR2 FQNEAQ (reference sequence). This CDR3 is 12 amino acids long. The V end was cut by 5 bases, the J end by 7 bases, with 12 bases between. The CDR3 loop is CASSPSSGEQYV. In DNA, the CDR3 is TGTGCCAGCAGCCCAAGCAGCGGGGAGCAGTACGTC.

In this sample, this clonotype turned up a few times. V gene TRBV11-2 combines with J gene TRBJ1-2; D remains unclear. The germline V gene encodes CDR1 SGHAT and CDR2 FQNNGV. V gave up 5 bases and J gave up 8 bases, with 21 bases separating them. The CDR3 contains 15 residues. The CDR3 is CASSRGRRIDAGYTF. CDR3 DNA sequence: TGTGCCAGCAGCCGAGGACGGAGGATTGATGCGGGCTACACCTTC.

The chain employs TRBV7-2 and TRBJ1-4; D unresolved. Germline V gene lookup returns CDR1 SGHTA and CDR2 FQGNSA. The CDR3 is made up of 13 amino acids. Trimming cost V 1 base and J 7 bases, with 7 bases left between them. In DNA, the CDR3 is TGTGCCAGCAGCTTAGGACGGACTGAAAAACTGTTTTTT. This gives the protein CASSLGRTEKLFF.

In regard to this clonotype: A junction end diverges from the germline sequence, so it may reflect a read error. The J gene is TRBJ1-4, the V gene TRBV20-1; tentative D call: TRBD1 (5 bases). This CDR3 has 11 amino acids. Germline CDR1 reads DFQATT; CDR2 reads SNEGSKA (reference sequence). The CDR3 sequence is CSASRQSRRPF. The CDR3 DNA follows: TGCAGTGCTAGCCGACAGTCCCGAAGGCCTTTT.